This T cell receptor (beta chain) was identified in a study of T cell clones after liver transplantation. Background on the study: In this trial, immunosuppression withdrawal was attempted within 2 years of liver transplant.

Findings of the study overall: Compared with third party-reactive sequences, donor-reactive ones declined more, independent of withdrawal success.

With regard to this clone: Its antigen is undetermined.

With 6 bases removed from V and 2 bases from J, the gap between germline ends came to 11 bases. This CDR3 is 14 amino acids long. In germline, CDR1 is MDHEN, CDR2 SYDVKM. Measured with immunoSEQ multiplex PCR; TCRdb has only the in-frame clones, and not every one. Of 45,000 to 60,000 clones in the sample, roughly 70% were seen once. This TCR came from a human patient who received a liver transplant. Some T cells may be provided by the graft donor. The genes are TRBV28 and TRBJ2-1, with D possibly being TRBD2 (6 bases). The source was CD4+ T cells from blood, collected at the 22-month timepoint. In nucleotides, the CDR3 is TGTGCCAGCAGGGCGGGGACGCCCTACAATGAGCAGTTCTTC. It yields the protein CASRAGTPYNEQFF.